Listed here is a single TCR beta chain. The antigen it binds to is not known. No much larger clone is present one base from it, and per-base qualities are unavailable. Participants in the prospective study were enrolled through a virtual design, were aged 18 to 89 years, and lived in 20 to 30 United States geographic areas. Cohort assignment in the prospective study relied on participant-reported clinical history from a screening survey and a study questionnaire. In the prospective study, whole blood, serum and a nasopharyngeal or oropharyngeal swab were collected from each participant by mobile phlebotomists. Additional blood draws and questionnaires over an approximately two-month period could optionally be provided by prospective study participants. Before DNA extraction, blood samples from the prospective study were shipped at room temperature or frozen. This entry comes from a study of blood T cell repertoires in COVID-19 (dated by TCRdb to 2018 to 2021). Regarding the research as a whole: Samples from collaborators originated in the United States, Italy and Spain and spanned both the acute and convalescent phases of COVID-19. The material from the prospective study consisted of cDNA or gDNA derived from T cells, B-cell-depleted T cells, or PBMCs. Subjects who had been exposed to COVID-19, were actively infected with it, or had recovered from it provided the deeply sampled blood TCRbeta repertoires that made up the dataset. The repertoires were released in a freely available public database intended as a resource for research on the immune response to SARS-CoV-2. The samples were drawn from the first 160 participants of the ongoing ImmuneRACE study and from 1,254 subjects provided by 6 global collaborators. Nearly every sample came with metadata listing a de-identified subject ID, COVID-19 status, age in years and sex. Where available, HLA class I and class II types were obtained from metadata supplied by the sample provider rather than from assay-based typing. Broad study findings and their caveats: The amount of clinical and demographic metadata varied by source and participant and was provided uncurated.

TCRbeta CDR3 regions were amplified from genomic DNA using the immunoSEQ Assay, a bias-controlled multiplex PCR. From the authors' description of their analysis: Within the assay, amplification of reference gene primers was used to estimate how many nucleated cells each sample contained. Sequence reads were collapsed and filtered to measure the absolute abundance of every unique TCRbeta CDR3 rearrangement. For each sample, productive Simpson clonality was calculated as the square root of Simpson's diversity index across productive rearrangements. Here the immuneACCESS table is served through TCRdb, limited to in-frame sequences with V and J called. Missing clones are a known gap in these copies; in checked studies unresolved V genes cover under half, and the rest lacks a known reason. From that table come the V and J calls and clone size; the DNA was used to work out D and trimming. Counted in this sample were approximately 210,000 clones; around 80% of them appeared once. Of the sample, about a sixth is held by the ten largest clones.

The CDR3 contains 16 residues, cysteine and phenylalanine counted. Kept here is only the CDR3 DNA, which spans 48 bases and is read in frame from base 1. Trimmed from V: 7 bases; trimmed from J: 1 base; junction bases lacking a gene match: 5. The germline V gene provides CDR1 SNHLY and CDR2 FYNNEI. Sequencing used PBMCs or T cells enriched from blood (not recorded which). Recombination connected TRBV2 to TRBJ1-5; 12 middle bases align to TRBD1. This TCR was recovered from a woman aged 50 to 65 with acute COVID-19. The DNA is as follows: TGTGCCAGCAAGGGACAGGGGGCCAGGAGCAATCAGCCCCAGCATTTT. This gives the protein CASKGQGARSNQPQHF. The CDR3, completed at both ends by the reference TRBV2 and TRBJ1-5 genes, gives the full variable domain EPEVTQTPSHQVTQMGQEVILRCVPISNHLYFYWYRQILGQKVEFLVSFYNNEISEKSEIFDDQFSVERPDGSNFTLKIRSTKLEDSAMYFCASKGQGARSNQPQHFGDGTRLSIL.